Described below is a single T cell receptor beta chain sequence and its context. The target antigen is unknown. The CDR3 has 12 residues. V lost 1 base and J lost 4, with 2 bases in between. The germline V gene has CDR1 SGHRS and CDR2 YFSETQ. As processed by the authors: For the immunoSEQ data, sequences were junction-only without quality scores, so filtering differed. TCRdb's copy holds only in-frame clones and misses some; the assay was immunoSEQ multiplex PCR. V and J calls and clone size are those listed in that table; D and trimming were worked out from the DNA. The table has more than 2 million clones, around 95% seen once; the top ten hold under 0.15%. Donation came from healthy HIV-negative adults that had no recent acute infections or vaccinations. The data were taken from a study of shared clonotypes between healthy human individuals. Whole-study findings and limits: Generally, estimated richness proved larger in naive subsets than it did in memory subsets.

The chain uses TRBV5-1 and TRBJ1-4; D remains ambiguous. The sample comprised naive CD4+ T cells sorted from blood. Stated subset: CD45RA+ positively selected. The clonotype comes from a man between 18 and 35 years old in good health. CDR3 DNA: TGCGCCAGCAGCTTGAGTAATGAAAAACTGTTTTTT. It specifies CASSLSNEKLFF.